Given below is one T cell receptor (beta chain) in context. What it binds is not known. This specimen belongs to a study of shared clonotypes between healthy human individuals. Study observations and caveats: Rarefaction revealed incomplete sorted-subset sequencing despite large depth.

Produced via immunoSEQ multiplex PCR; TCRdb's table is partial and in-frame only. Among roughly 1,600,000 clones listed, approximately 98.5% were seen once. The CDR3 length is 15 residues. Germline-derived CDR1 and CDR2 are SGHVS and FQNEAQ. V dropped 6 bases and J dropped 3; count of bases not matched to a gene: 8. Sequencing input: naive CD4+ T cells sorted from blood. Stated subset: CD45RA+ positively selected. The chain combines TRBV7-8 with TRBJ1-3; 7 bases agree with TRBD1. The source of this sequence is a man aged 25 to 40 in good health. The CDR3 DNA reads TGTGCCAGCAGTCGCGACAGGGTATATGGAAACACCATATATTTT. Translated: CASSRDRVYGNTIYF.